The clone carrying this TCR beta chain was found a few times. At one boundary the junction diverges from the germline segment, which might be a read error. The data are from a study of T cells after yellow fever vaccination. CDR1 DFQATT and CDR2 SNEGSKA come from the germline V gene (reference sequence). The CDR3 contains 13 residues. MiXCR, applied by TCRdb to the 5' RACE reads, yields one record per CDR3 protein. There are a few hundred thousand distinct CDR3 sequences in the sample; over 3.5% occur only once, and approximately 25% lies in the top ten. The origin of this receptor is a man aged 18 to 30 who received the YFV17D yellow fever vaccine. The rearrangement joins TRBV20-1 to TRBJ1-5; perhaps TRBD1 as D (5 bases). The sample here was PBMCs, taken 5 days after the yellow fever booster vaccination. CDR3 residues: CSGRGDSNQPQHF. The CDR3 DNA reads TGCAGTGGTAGAGGGGACAGCAATCAGCCCCAGCATTTT.